The next 11 T cell receptor beta chains were all read from a single sample in a study of HIV-infected patients and healthy controls. TCRdb ran MiXCR on the 5' RACE reads and lists one entry per CDR3 protein. The sample has more than 15,000 distinct CDR3 sequences, roughly 18% seen once. The sequenced sample consisted of CD8+ T cells from blood. The receptors were gathered from a human donor in good health.

This clonotype has just a few counts. V usage is TRBV5-1 and J usage is TRBJ2-7; TRBD2 might be the D (6 bases). V gave up 3 bases and J gave up 5 bases, with 15 bases separating them. This CDR3 has 14 residues. Germline V CDR1 and CDR2: SGHRS, YFSETQ. CDR3 loop: CASSSYGGIDEQYF. CDR3 in DNA: TGCGCCAGCAGCTCATACGGGGGAATCGACGAGCAGTACTTC.

This clonotype has a count of ten or more. This chain links TRBV29-1 with TRBJ2-5; D is undetermined. The germline CDR1 and CDR2 sequences are SQVTM and ANQGSEA. This CDR3 is 15 amino acids long. V was trimmed by 3 bases and J by 2 bases, leaving 16 bases between them. For the CDR3, the DNA is TGCAGCGTTGAGTTTACGGAGAAAACACAAGAGACCCAGTACTTC. Residues: CSVEFTEKTQETQYF.

CDR3 DNA sequence: TGTGCCAGCAGTGGTGGGGGAATTAGGGGAAAACTGTTTTTT. Protein product: CASSGGGIRGKLFF. The chain recombines TRBV9 with TRBJ1-4; weak D call: TRBD1 (5 bases). V gave up 5 bases and J gave up 10 bases, with 18 bases separating them. This CDR3 is 14 amino acids long. From germline, CDR1 is SGDLS and CDR2 YYNGEE.

V gene TRBV2 combines with J gene TRBJ1-1, with D perhaps matching TRBD1 (5 bases). The V gene's germline CDR1 is SNHLY and CDR2 FYNNEI. Trimming left V 2 bases short and J 0 bases short, with 25 bases between. The CDR3 has 20 residues. The CDR3 here is CASSERYRKTAKPMNTEAFF. The CDR3 DNA follows: TGTGCCAGCAGTGAACGGTATAGGAAGACAGCTAAACCAATGAACACTGAAGCTTTCTTT.

J is TRBJ2-7 and V is TRBV5-1, with 9 positions matching TRBD1. There are 15 residues in the CDR3. After removal of 2 bases from V and 2 bases from J, the junction contained 5 bases not matched to a gene. Per germline, CDR1 SGHRS and CDR2 YFSETQ. CDR3 in amino acids: CASSLTGQGAYEQYF. CDR3 in DNA: TGCGCCAGCAGCTTAACGGGACAGGGAGCCTACGAGCAGTACTTC.

The chain joins TRBV13 to TRBJ2-2, with 10 bases matching TRBD1. Germline V gene sequence: CDR1 PRHDT, CDR2 FYEKMQ (reference sequence). V gave up 2 bases and J gave up 8 bases; unmatched junction bases: 14. The CDR3 covers 18 residues. CDR3 DNA: TGTGCCAGCAGCTTATCCCTCTCGACAGGGGGCTTCGAGGGGGAGCTGTTTTTT. Amino acids: CASSLSLSTGGFEGELFF.

This clonotype was counted only a few times. The rearrangement joins TRBV29-1 to TRBJ1-5, with TRBD1 identical over 7 bases. Germline V gene data show CDR1 as SQVTM and CDR2 as ANQGSEA. V lost 7 bases, J lost 6 bases, and 9 bases stayed unmatched. The CDR3 consists of 13 residues. The CDR3 is CSAMTGSGQPQHF. As DNA, the CDR3 is TGCAGCGCTATGACAGGGTCGGGTCAGCCCCAGCATTTT.

This clonotype was counted many times. The V call is TRBV7-9, the J call TRBJ2-7, with 10 bases aligning to TRBD1. Germline V gene data show CDR1 as SEHNR and CDR2 as FQNEAQ (reference sequence). The J segment lost 5 bases and the V segment lost 4 bases, leaving 2 bases of the junction unmatched. CDR3 size: 13 residues. CDR3 sequence (DNA): TGTGCCAGCAGCTGGGACAGGGGCCACGAGCAGTACTTC. It encodes CASSWDRGHEQYF.

At least ten counts were recorded for this clonotype. The CDR3 loop is CASSSEGLAGSYTDTQYF. In DNA form, the CDR3 reads TGTGCCAGCAGCTCCGAGGGACTAGCGGGTTCCTACACAGATACGCAGTATTTT. This chain joins TRBV13 and TRBJ2-3; 12 positions agree with TRBD2. Unmatched junction bases numbered 10, after V lost 4 bases and J lost 2 bases. This CDR3 spans 18 amino acids. CDR1 is PRHDT, CDR2 FYEKMQ, per germline (reference sequence).

This clonotype was picked up a small number of times. The chain carries TRBV10-3 and TRBJ1-5, with D uncertain. Looked up from germline, CDR1 is ENHRY and CDR2 is SYGVKD. V gave up 10 bases and J gave up 0 bases, with 25 bases separating them. This CDR3 region has 18 residues. CDR3 sequence reads: CATQPARETPSSNQPQHF. CDR3 DNA: TGTGCCACCCAACCCGCGAGGGAGACACCTTCTAGCAATCAGCCCCAGCATTTT.

This chain uses TRBV5-4 with TRBJ2-7; D is ambiguous. The CDR3 is 11 residues long. V gave up 0 bases and J gave up 3 bases, with 1 base separating them. The germline V gene encodes CDR1 SGHNT and CDR2 YYREEE (reference sequence). CDR3: CASSLGYEQYF. The CDR3 coding sequence is TGTGCCAGCAGCTTGGGCTACGAGCAGTACTTC.